This T cell receptor (beta chain) derives from a study of blood T cell repertoires in COVID-19. Study information: From the United States, Italy and Spain came samples of acute and convalescent COVID-19.

Trimming shortened V by 0 bases and J by 9 bases, and 10 bases separated the two germline ends. The germline CDR1 and CDR2 sequences are SGHDT and YYEEEE. The CDR3 runs to 13 residues. The data were produced by immunoSEQ multiplex PCR, yet TCRdb's version contains in-frame clones alone and is incomplete. The data contain 240,000 or so clones, approximately 90% of them singletons. The chain employs TRBV5-6 and TRBJ1-5, with D maybe TRBD1 (6 bases). This sequence originates from a woman between 40 and 55 years old who had recovered from COVID-19. Sequencing was carried out using peripheral blood. CDR3 region: CASSLGRGGPQHF. The CDR3 DNA reads TGTGCCAGCAGCTTGGGGAGGGGGGGGCCCCAGCATTTT. Using reference TRBV5-6 and TRBJ1-5 for the parts outside the CDR3, the full variable domain is DAGVTQSPTHLIKTRGQQVTLRCSPKSGHDTVSWYQQALGQGPQFIFQYYEEEERQRGNFPDRFSGHQFPNYSSELNVNALLLGDSALYLCASSLGRGGPQHFGDGTRLSIL.